This entry features one T cell receptor (beta chain) sequence. In the original workflow: Using reference gene primer amplification, nucleated cell counts were estimated. Measured with immunoSEQ multiplex PCR; TCRdb has only the in-frame clones, and not every one. The DNA was the basis for D and trimming; V, J and clone size are from that table. The sample includes 210,000 or so clones, around 91% of them seen just once. This sample is part of a study of blood T cell repertoires in COVID-19. Across the study: The samples span acute and convalescent COVID-19 from the United States, Italy and Spain.

The sequencing input was peripheral blood. The clonotype comes from a woman between 35 and 50 years old with acute or convalescent COVID-19.

CDR3 DNA sequence: TGTGCCAGCAGCGGGGTCGGCGGGGCTGGAAACACCATATATTTT. It is translated as CASSGVGGAGNTIYF. V and J are TRBV2 and TRBJ1-3; D not resolved. This CDR3 spans 15 amino acids. V lost 6 bases, J lost 2 bases, and 14 bases lay in between. The germline gives CDR1 SNHLY, CDR2 FYNNEI.